This T cell receptor beta chain was identified in a study of cytomegalovirus exposure and HLA in healthy donors. Deletions cut 3 bases from V and 4 bases from J, with 13 bases between. Germline V gene sequence: CDR1 LNHDA, CDR2 SQIVND (reference sequence). The CDR3 is 15 residues long. Primers for the PCR totalled 60 Vbeta and 13 Jbeta. Method: immunoSEQ multiplex PCR; TCRdb's copy keeps in-frame clones and lacks some. Of 130,000 or so clones listed, roughly 75% are singletons. Findings and limits, study-wide: Clonal expansion, a later analysis showed, was greater in HLA-associated TCR beta chains than in equally common others. Sequencing depth across donors, presence/absence analyses assumed, was roughly uniform. Most subjects had HLA-A and HLA-B alleles reportedly predicted accurately by TCR beta sequences. Through in vitro validation, three CMV-associated chains were shown to be specific for CMV antigens.

As for this clone: Its cognate antigen is unknown.

Sequences were obtained from PBMCs. This TCR was recovered from a middle-aged man in good health and CMV-seronegative. J is TRBJ1-5 and V is TRBV19, with a possible D match to TRBD1 (6 bases). The CDR3 bases are TGTGCCAGTAGTATTGGGGGCGTAAGGAATCAGCCCCAGCATTTT. The encoded protein is CASSIGGVRNQPQHF.